The entry below gives a single TCR beta chain sequence along with its context. Measured with immunoSEQ multiplex PCR; TCRdb has only the in-frame clones, and not every one. The table has 39,000 or so clones, about 90% seen once; the top ten hold about a tenth. The source of the sample is a study of T cell changes during pregnancy in multiple sclerosis. The CDR3 consists of 14 residues. Germline CDR1 and CDR2: SGHRS and YFSETQ. Trimming removed 3 bases from V and 6 bases from J; junction bases left unmatched: 4. This receptor was obtained from a female donor with multiple sclerosis, enrolled in a pregnancy study. This chain uses TRBV5-1 with TRBJ2-2; 8 positions match TRBD1. This specimen was CD8+ T cells from peripheral blood mononuclear cells, taken in the first trimester of pregnancy. This CDR3 reads CASSSDRGSGELFF. As DNA, the CDR3 is TGCGCCAGCAGCTCCGACAGGGGTTCCGGGGAGCTGTTTTTT.